This entry concerns a single T cell receptor (beta chain). Participants came from fewer than 25 US areas, aged roughly 18 to 100 years. This specimen comes from a study of blood T cell repertoires in COVID-19. The overall study: Sources were T cells, B-cell-depleted T cells, or PBMCs; the material itself was cDNA or gDNA.

Clones were sequenced by immunoSEQ multiplex PCR, and TCRdb holds only the in-frame ones, with some missing. The sample comprises approximately 230,000 clones, just over 90% of which are singletons, and 1.9% rests with the top ten. This CDR3 has 11 amino acids. CDR1 ENHRY and CDR2 SYGVKD come from the germline V gene. V was pared by 2 bases and J by 7 bases, with 5 bases between. The TCR sequence derives from a young woman who had recovered from COVID-19. The sequenced sample consisted of PBMCs or T cells enriched from blood (not recorded which). The chain carries TRBV10-3 and TRBJ1-2; a possible D gene is TRBD1 (5 bases). CDR3 DNA sequence: TGTGCCATCAGTGAGACAGGTGGCTACACCTTC. This translates into CAISETGGYTF.